The clone carrying this TCR beta chain occurred once. The PCR used 60 Vbeta and 13 Jbeta primers. Measured with immunoSEQ multiplex PCR; TCRdb has only the in-frame clones, and not every one. The sample consists of 60,000 to 85,000 clones, under 80% of them appearing once. This sample is drawn from a study of cytomegalovirus exposure and HLA in healthy donors. The CDR3 runs to 14 residues. Trimming took 0 bases from V and 2 from J, leaving 7 bases between them. Germline CDR1 SGHRS, CDR2 YFSETQ. Sequenced material: PBMCs. The chain couples TRBV5-1 to TRBJ2-3; D is unresolved. The sequence was obtained from a man aged 55 to 70 in good health and CMV-seropositive. The CDR3 reads CASSLALHTDTQYF. The CDR3 DNA sequence: TGCGCCAGCAGCTTGGCACTTCACACAGATACGCAGTATTTT.